This T cell receptor beta chain was identified during a study of blood T cell repertoires in COVID-19. Study in general: Sample material is recorded as cDNA or gDNA derived from T cells, B-cell-depleted T cells, or PBMCs.

In the study's own analysis: Reference gene primers were amplified, and this amplification served to estimate nucleated cell counts. Produced via immunoSEQ multiplex PCR; TCRdb's table is partial and in-frame only. D and trimming come from the DNA, and the V and J calls and clone size come from that table. The sample gives 50,000 to 65,000 clones, roughly 84% of which show up once; about 15% is in the top ten. The count of this clone is one. The CDR3 is made up of 16 amino acids. The germline V gene has CDR1 SGHRS and CDR2 YFSETQ. The J segment lost 4 bases and the V segment lost 4 bases, leaving 9 bases of the junction unmatched.

The genes are TRBV5-1 and TRBJ2-3; 10 bases match TRBD1. The sequenced sample was peripheral blood. The sequence came from a man aged 55 to 70 with COVID-19, enrolled during active disease. The CDR3: CASSPSRDRGPDTQYF. As DNA, the CDR3 is TGCGCCAGCAGCCCATCCCGGGACAGGGGACCAGATACGCAGTATTTT.